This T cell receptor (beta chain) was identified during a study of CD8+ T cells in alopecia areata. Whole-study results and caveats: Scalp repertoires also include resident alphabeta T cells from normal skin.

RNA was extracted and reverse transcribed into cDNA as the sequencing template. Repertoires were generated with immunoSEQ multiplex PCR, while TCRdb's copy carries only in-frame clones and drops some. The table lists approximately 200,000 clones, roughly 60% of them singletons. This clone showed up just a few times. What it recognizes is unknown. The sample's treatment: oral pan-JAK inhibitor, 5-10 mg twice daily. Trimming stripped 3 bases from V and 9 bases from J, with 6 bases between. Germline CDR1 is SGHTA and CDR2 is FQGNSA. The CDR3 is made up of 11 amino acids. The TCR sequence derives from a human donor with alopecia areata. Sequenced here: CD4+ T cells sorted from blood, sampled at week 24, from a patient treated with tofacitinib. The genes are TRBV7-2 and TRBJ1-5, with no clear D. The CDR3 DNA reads TGTGCCAGCAGCTTCCGATTGCCCCAGCATTTT. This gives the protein CASSFRLPQHF.